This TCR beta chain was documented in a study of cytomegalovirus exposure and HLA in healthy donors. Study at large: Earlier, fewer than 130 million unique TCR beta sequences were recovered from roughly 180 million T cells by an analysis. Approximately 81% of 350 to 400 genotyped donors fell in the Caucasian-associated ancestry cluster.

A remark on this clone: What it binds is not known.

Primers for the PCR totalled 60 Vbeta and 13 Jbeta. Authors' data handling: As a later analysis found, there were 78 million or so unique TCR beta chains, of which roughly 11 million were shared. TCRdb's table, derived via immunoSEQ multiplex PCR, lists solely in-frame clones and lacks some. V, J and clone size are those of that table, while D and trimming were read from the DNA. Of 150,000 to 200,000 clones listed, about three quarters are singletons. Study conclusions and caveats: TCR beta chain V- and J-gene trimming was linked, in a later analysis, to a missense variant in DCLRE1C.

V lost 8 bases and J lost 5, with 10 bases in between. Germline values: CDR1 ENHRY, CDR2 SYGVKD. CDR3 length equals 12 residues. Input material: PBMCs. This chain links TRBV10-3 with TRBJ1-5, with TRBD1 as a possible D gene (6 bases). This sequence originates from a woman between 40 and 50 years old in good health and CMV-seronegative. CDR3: CAIGPGDQPQHF. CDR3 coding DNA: TGTGCCATCGGGCCAGGGGATCAGCCCCAGCATTTT.